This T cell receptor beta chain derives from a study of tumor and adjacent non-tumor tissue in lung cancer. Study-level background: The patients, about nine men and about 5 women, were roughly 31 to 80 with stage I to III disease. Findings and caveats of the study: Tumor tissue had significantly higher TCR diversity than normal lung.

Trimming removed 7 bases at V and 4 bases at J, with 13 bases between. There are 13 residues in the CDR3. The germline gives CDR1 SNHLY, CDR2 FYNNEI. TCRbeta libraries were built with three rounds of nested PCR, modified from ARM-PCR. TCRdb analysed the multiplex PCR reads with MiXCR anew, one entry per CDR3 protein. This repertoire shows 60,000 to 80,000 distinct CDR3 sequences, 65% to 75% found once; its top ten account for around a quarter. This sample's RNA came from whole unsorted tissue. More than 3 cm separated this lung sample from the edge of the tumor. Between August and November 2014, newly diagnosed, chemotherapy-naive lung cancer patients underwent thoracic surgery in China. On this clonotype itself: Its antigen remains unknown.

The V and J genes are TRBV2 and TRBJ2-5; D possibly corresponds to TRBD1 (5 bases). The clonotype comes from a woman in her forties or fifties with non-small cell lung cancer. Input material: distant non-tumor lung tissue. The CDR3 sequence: CASKGQGPETQYF. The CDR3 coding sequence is TGTGCCAGCAAGGGGCAGGGTCCAGAGACCCAGTACTTC.